These T cell receptor beta chains were read from a single sample in a study of shared clonotypes between healthy human individuals. Generated by immunoSEQ multiplex PCR, the TCRdb table keeps only in-frame clones and is missing some. The profile shows approximately 2,300,000 clones, 85% to 95% of them singletons. Sequences were obtained from naive CD4+ T cells from PBMCs. The receptor set was obtained from a man younger than 35 in good health. Some clones in this sample may be carry-over from other donors' samples. The CDR3 runs from the conserved cysteine through the conserved F or W. Each record gives: clone size, J gene, D gene, V gene, CDR3 protein, CDR3 DNA. A D gene is named only where the DNA matches it firmly. The size of a clone is reported for some rows only, either as once, few or many, or as a class for expanded clones.

clone_size: -
j_call: TRBJ2-3
d_call: -
v_call: TRBV7-3
cdr3_aa: CASSQWGAGADTQYF
cdr3_nt: TGTGCCAGCAGCCAGTGGGGGGCGGGAGCAGATACGCAGTATTTT

clone_size: -
j_call: TRBJ1-3
d_call: -
v_call: TRBV30
cdr3_aa: CAWSDRLRGGNTIYF
cdr3_nt: TGTGCCTGGTCCGACAGGTTAAGGGGTGGAAACACCATATATTTT

clone_size: -
j_call: TRBJ2-4
d_call: -
v_call: TRBV28
cdr3_aa: CASRKSGVAKNIQYF
cdr3_nt: TGTGCCAGCAGAAAATCAGGGGTAGCCAAAAACATTCAGTACTTC

clone_size: -
j_call: TRBJ1-4
d_call: -
v_call: TRBV28
cdr3_aa: CASRETGSTNEKLFF
cdr3_nt: TGTGCCAGCAGAGAAACAGGGTCTACTAATGAAAAACTGTTTTTT

clone_size: -
j_call: TRBJ2-7
d_call: -
v_call: TRBV7-9
cdr3_aa: CASSGRRSSYEQYF
cdr3_nt: TGTGCCAGCAGCGGAAGGCGGAGCTCCTACGAGCAGTACTTC

clone_size: -
j_call: TRBJ2-7
d_call: -
v_call: TRBV11-2
cdr3_aa: CASSLAGSYEQYF
cdr3_nt: TGTGCCAGCAGCTTAGCTGGCAGCTACGAGCAGTACTTC

clone_size: -
j_call: TRBJ2-3
d_call: -
v_call: TRBV7-2
cdr3_aa: CASSFGGSDTQYF
cdr3_nt: TGTGCCAGCAGCTTCGGGGGCTCAGATACGCAGTATTTT

clone_size: -
j_call: TRBJ2-7
d_call: TRBD2
v_call: TRBV5-1
cdr3_aa: CASSLARFPSGRPTSYEQYF
cdr3_nt: TGCGCCAGCAGCTTGGCCCGGTTTCCTAGCGGGAGGCCGACCTCGTACGAGCAGTACTTC

clone_size: -
j_call: TRBJ2-2
d_call: -
v_call: TRBV21-1
cdr3_aa: CASTGGLAGGQSSGELFF
cdr3_nt: TGTGCCAGCACCGGGGGACTAGCGGGAGGTCAAAGTTCCGGGGAGCTGTTTTTT

clone_size: -
j_call: TRBJ2-3
d_call: -
v_call: TRBV28
cdr3_aa: CASSFRGRPRADTQYF
cdr3_nt: TGTGCCAGCAGTTTCAGAGGACGCCCAAGGGCAGATACGCAGTATTTT

clone_size: -
j_call: TRBJ2-5
d_call: TRBD2
v_call: TRBV5-1
cdr3_aa: CASSLGGLGPTETQYF
cdr3_nt: TGCGCCAGCAGCTTGGGGGGACTAGGACCCACAGAGACCCAGTACTTC

clone_size: -
j_call: TRBJ2-7
d_call: TRBD1
v_call: TRBV18
cdr3_aa: CASSQDREDEQYF
cdr3_nt: TGTGCCAGCTCTCAAGACAGGGAAGACGAGCAGTACTTC

clone_size: few
j_call: TRBJ1-5
d_call: -
v_call: TRBV4-2
cdr3_aa: CASSRNIDSNQPQHF
cdr3_nt: TGTGCCAGCAGCCGCAACATCGATAGCAATCAGCCCCAGCATTTT

clone_size: -
j_call: TRBJ2-5
d_call: -
v_call: TRBV7-9
cdr3_aa: CASSLGRNQETQYF
cdr3_nt: TGTGCCAGCAGCTTAGGGCGAAACCAAGAGACCCAGTACTTC

clone_size: -
j_call: TRBJ1-2
d_call: -
v_call: TRBV5-1
cdr3_aa: CASSFGENYGYTF
cdr3_nt: TGCGCCAGCAGCTTTGGGGAAAACTATGGCTACACCTTC

clone_size: -
j_call: TRBJ2-5
d_call: -
v_call: TRBV7-9
cdr3_aa: CASSPRVGETQYF
cdr3_nt: TGTGCCAGCAGCCCACGGGTAGGAGAGACCCAGTACTTC

clone_size: -
j_call: TRBJ2-1
d_call: -
v_call: TRBV11-3
cdr3_aa: CASSPRGTYNEQFF
cdr3_nt: TGTGCCAGCAGCCCCCGGGGGACCTACAATGAGCAGTTCTTC

clone_size: -
j_call: TRBJ2-1
d_call: TRBD2
v_call: TRBV5-4
cdr3_aa: CASSRTSSEQFF
cdr3_nt: TGTGCCAGCAGCCGGACTAGCTCTGAGCAGTTCTTC

clone_size: -
j_call: TRBJ1-3
d_call: TRBD1
v_call: TRBV11-2
cdr3_aa: CASSPLGGRGPGNTIYF
cdr3_nt: TGTGCCAGCAGCCCACTAGGTGGCAGGGGGCCTGGAAACACCATATATTTT

clone_size: once
j_call: TRBJ1-2
d_call: -
v_call: TRBV7-3
cdr3_aa: CASSPQPGQTDGYTF
cdr3_nt: TGTGCCAGCAGCCCACAACCGGGGCAAACGGATGGCTACACCTTC

clone_size: -
j_call: TRBJ2-2
d_call: -
v_call: TRBV5-1
cdr3_aa: CASSLALKANTGELFF
cdr3_nt: TGCGCCAGCAGCTTGGCCCTGAAAGCGAACACCGGGGAGCTGTTTTTT

clone_size: -
j_call: TRBJ2-7
d_call: TRBD1
v_call: TRBV6-4
cdr3_aa: CASSPTGAGSYEQYF
cdr3_nt: TGTGCCAGCAGTCCCACAGGGGCTGGCTCCTACGAGCAGTACTTC

clone_size: -
j_call: TRBJ2-7
d_call: -
v_call: TRBV11-2
cdr3_aa: CASSLVQRTAYEQYF
cdr3_nt: TGTGCCAGCAGCTTAGTTCAGCGAACGGCCTACGAGCAGTACTTC

clone_size: -
j_call: TRBJ1-1
d_call: -
v_call: TRBV11-3
cdr3_aa: CASSVPGPMNTEAFF
cdr3_nt: TGTGCCAGCAGCGTCCCGGGTCCTATGAACACTGAAGCTTTCTTT

clone_size: -
j_call: TRBJ2-5
d_call: -
v_call: TRBV18
cdr3_aa: CASSRDRGETQYF
cdr3_nt: TGTGCCAGCTCACGAGACCGGGGGGAGACCCAGTACTTC

clone_size: -
j_call: TRBJ1-2
d_call: TRBD1
v_call: TRBV27
cdr3_aa: CASSFLDRDPEGYTF
cdr3_nt: TGTGCCAGCAGTTTCCTGGACAGGGACCCGGAGGGCTACACCTTC

clone_size: once
j_call: TRBJ2-1
d_call: -
v_call: TRBV6-5
cdr3_aa: CASSGGSSYNEQFF
cdr3_nt: TGTGCCAGCAGCGGCGGGTCTTCCTACAATGAGCAGTTCTTC

clone_size: -
j_call: TRBJ2-4
d_call: -
v_call: TRBV9
cdr3_aa: CASKGEVIQYF
cdr3_nt: TGTGCCAGCAAAGGGGAGGTCATTCAGTACTTC